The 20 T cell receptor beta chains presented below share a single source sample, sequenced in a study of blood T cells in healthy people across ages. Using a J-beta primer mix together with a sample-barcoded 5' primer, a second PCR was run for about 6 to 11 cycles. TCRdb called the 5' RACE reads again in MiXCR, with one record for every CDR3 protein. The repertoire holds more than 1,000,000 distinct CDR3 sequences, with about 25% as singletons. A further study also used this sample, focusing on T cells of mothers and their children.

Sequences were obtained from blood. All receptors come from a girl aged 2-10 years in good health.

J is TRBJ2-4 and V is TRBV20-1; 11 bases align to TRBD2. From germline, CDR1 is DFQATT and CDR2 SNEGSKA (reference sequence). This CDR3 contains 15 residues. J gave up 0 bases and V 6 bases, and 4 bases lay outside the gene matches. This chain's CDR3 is CSAYTSGRAKNIQYF. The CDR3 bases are TGCAGTGCCTACACTAGCGGGAGAGCCAAAAACATTCAGTACTTC.

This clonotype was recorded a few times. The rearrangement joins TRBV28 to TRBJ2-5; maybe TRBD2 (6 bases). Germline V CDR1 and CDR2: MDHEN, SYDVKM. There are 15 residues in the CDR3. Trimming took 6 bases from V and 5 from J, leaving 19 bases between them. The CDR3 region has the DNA TGTGCCAGCAGCGACACTAGCCCCCTTGTCGAGACCCAGTACTTC. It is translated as CASSDTSPLVETQYF.

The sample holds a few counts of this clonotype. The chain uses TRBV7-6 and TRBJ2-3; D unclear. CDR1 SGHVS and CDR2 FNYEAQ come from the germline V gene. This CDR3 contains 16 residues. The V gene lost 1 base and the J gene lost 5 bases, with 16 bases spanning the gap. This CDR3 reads CASSLVVGPALDTQYF. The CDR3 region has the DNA TGTGCCAGCAGCTTAGTAGTGGGCCCCGCGTTAGATACGCAGTATTTT.

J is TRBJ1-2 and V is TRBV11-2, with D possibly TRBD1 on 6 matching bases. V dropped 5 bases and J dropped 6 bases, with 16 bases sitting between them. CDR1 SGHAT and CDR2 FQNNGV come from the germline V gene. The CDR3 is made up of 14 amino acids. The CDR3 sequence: CASSTTQGYDGYTF. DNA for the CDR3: TGTGCCAGCAGCACGACTCAGGGGTACGATGGCTACACCTTC.

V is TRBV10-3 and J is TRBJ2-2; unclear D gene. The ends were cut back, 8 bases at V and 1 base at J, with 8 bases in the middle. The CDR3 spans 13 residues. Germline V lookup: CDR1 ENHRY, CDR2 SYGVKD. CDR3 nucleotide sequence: TGTGCCATCGGTCAGGTGAACACCGGGGAGCTGTTTTTT. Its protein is CAIGQVNTGELFF.

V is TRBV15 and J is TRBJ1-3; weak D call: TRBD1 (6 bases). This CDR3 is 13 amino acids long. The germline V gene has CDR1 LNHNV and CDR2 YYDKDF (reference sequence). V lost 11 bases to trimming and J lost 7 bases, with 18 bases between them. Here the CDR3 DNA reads TGTGCCGTAAGGGACACCGGATGGAACACCATATATTTT. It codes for CAVRDTGWNTIYF.

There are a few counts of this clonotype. CDR3 in amino acids: CATEGVGQETQYF. The CDR3 bases are TGTGCCACGGAGGGGGTCGGCCAAGAGACCCAGTACTTC. This chain uses TRBV7-9 with TRBJ2-5; the D gene could be TRBD1 or TRBD2 (6 bases each). CDR1 is SEHNR and CDR2 is FQNEAQ in the germline V gene (reference sequence). Trimming removed 10 bases from V and 1 base from J, with 13 bases in between. CDR3 length equals 13 residues.

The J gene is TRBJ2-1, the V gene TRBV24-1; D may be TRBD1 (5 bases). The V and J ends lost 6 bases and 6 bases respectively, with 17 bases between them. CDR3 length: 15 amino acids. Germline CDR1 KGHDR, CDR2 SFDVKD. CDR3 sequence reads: CATSSSGDSRNEQFF. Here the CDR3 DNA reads TGTGCCACCAGTTCCTCAGGTGACAGCCGCAATGAGCAGTTCTTC.

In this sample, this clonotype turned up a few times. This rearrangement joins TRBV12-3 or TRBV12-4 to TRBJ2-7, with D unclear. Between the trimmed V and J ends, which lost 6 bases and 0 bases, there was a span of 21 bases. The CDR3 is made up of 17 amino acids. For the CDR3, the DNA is TGTGCCAGCAGCCTCGAATTGGCATCCCCTAGCTCCTACGAGCAGTACTTC. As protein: CASSLELASPSSYEQYF.

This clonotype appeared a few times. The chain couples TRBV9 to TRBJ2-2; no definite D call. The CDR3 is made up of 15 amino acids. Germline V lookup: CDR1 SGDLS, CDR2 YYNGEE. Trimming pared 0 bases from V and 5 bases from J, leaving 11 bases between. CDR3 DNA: TGTGCCAGCAGCGTAGGTACAGTCACGACCGGGGAGCTGTTTTTT. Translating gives CASSVGTVTTGELFF.

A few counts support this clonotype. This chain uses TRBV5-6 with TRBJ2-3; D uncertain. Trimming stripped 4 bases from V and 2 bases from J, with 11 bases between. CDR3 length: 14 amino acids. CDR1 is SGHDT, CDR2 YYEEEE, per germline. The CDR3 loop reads CASSAFPATDTQYF. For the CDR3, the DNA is TGTGCCAGCAGCGCATTTCCGGCCACAGATACGCAGTATTTT.

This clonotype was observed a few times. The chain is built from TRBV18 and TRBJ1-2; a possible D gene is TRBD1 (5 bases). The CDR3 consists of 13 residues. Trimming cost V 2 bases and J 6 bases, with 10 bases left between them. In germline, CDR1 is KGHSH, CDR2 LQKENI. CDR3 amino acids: CASSPTGTHGYTF. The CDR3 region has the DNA TGTGCCAGCTCACCAACGGGGACTCATGGCTACACCTTC. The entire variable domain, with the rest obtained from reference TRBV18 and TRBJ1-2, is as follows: NAGVMQNPRHLVRRRGQEARLRCSPMKGHSHVYWYRQLPEEGLKFMVYLQKENIIDESGMPKERFSAEFPKEGPSILRIQQVVRGDSAAYFCASSPTGTHGYTFGSGTRLTVV.

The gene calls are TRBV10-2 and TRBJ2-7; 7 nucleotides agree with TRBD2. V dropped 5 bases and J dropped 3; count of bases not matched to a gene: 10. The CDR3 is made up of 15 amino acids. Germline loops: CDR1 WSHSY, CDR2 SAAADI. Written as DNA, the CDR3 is TGCGCCAGCAGTTATGGGGCTAGCGGACACTACGAGCAGTACTTC. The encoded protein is CASSYGASGHYEQYF.

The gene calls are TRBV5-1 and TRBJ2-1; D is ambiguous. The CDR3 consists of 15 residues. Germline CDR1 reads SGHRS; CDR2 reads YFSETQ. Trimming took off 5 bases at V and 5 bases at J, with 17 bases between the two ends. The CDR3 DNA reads TGCGCCAGCAGGTACAGCTCGGGCATTGACAATGAGCAGTTCTTC. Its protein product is CASRYSSGIDNEQFF.

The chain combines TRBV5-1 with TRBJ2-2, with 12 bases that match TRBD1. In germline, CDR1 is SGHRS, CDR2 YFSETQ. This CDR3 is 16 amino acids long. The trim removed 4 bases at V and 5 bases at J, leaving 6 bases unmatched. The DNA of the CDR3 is TGCGCCAGCAGCCACCAGGGACAGGGGGCTACCGGGGAGCTGTTTTTT. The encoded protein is CASSHQGQGATGELFF.

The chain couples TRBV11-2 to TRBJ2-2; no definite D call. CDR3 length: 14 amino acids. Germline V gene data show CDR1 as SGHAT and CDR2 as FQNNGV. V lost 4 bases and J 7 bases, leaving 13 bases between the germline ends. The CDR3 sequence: CASSSVWLSGELFF. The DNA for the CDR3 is TGTGCCAGCAGCTCGGTCTGGTTGAGCGGGGAGCTGTTTTTT.

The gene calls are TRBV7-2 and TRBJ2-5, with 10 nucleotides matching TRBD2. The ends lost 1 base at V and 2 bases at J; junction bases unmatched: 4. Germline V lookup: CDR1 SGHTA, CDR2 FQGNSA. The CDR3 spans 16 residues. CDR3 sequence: CASSLVGTSVQETQYF. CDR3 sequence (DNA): TGTGCCAGCAGCTTAGTAGGGACTAGCGTGCAAGAGACCCAGTACTTC.

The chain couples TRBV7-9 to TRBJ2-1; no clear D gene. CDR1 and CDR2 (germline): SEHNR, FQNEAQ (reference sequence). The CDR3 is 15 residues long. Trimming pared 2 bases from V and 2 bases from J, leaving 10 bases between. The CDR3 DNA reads TGTGCCAGCAGCTTAAACGGACCAGCCTACAATGAGCAGTTCTTC. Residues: CASSLNGPAYNEQFF.

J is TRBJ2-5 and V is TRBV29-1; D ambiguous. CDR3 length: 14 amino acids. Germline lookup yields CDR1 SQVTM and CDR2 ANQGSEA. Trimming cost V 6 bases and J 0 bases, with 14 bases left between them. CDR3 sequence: CSVRTPPDQETQYF. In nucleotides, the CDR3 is TGCAGCGTGAGAACTCCACCAGACCAAGAGACCCAGTACTTC.

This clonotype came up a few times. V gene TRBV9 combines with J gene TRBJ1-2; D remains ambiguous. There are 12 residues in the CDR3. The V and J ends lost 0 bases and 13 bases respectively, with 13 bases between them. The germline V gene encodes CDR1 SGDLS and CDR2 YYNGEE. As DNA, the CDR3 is TGTGCCAGCAGCGTAGATGCGGGGAACGTCACCTTC. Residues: CASSVDAGNVTF. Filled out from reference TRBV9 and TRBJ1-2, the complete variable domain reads DSGVTQTPKHLITATGQRVTLRCSPRSGDLSVYWYQQSLDQGLQFLIQYYNGEERAKGNILERFSAQQFPDLHSELNLSSLELGDSALYFCASSVDAGNVTFGSGTRLTVV.